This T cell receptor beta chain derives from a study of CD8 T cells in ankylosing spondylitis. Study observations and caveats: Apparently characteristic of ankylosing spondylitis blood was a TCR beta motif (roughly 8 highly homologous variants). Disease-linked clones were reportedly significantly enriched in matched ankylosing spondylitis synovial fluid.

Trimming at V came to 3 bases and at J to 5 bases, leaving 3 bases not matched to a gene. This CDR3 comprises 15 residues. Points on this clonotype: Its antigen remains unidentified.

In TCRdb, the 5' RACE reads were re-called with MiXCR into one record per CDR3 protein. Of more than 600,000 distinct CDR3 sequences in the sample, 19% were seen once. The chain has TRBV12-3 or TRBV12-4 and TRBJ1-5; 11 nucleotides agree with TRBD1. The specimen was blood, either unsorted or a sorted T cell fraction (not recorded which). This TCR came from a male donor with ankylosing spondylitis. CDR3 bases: TGTGCCAGCAGTTTCCGGGACAGGGGGTATCAGCCCCAGCATTTT. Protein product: CASSFRDRGYQPQHF.